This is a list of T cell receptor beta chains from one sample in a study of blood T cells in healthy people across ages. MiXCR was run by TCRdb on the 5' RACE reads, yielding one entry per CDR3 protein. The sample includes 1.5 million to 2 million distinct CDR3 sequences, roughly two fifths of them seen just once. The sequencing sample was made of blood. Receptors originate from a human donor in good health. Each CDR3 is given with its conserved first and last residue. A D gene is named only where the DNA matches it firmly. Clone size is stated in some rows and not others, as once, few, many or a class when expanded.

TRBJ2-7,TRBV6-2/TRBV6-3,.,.,TGTGCCAGCAGTTTTATAGGGACCGGCGAGCAGTACTTC,CASSFIGTGEQYF
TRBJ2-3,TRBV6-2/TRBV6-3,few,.,TGTGCCAGCAGCTTGGAGTGGTATACGCAGTATTTT,CASSLEWYTQYF
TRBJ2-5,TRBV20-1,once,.,TGCAGTGCTTACGGGGGGCTCCAAGAGACCCAGTACTTC,CSAYGGLQETQYF
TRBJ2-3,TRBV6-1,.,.,TGTGCCAGCAGTGAATCTGGTACAAGCACAGATACGCAGTATTTT,CASSESGTSTDTQYF
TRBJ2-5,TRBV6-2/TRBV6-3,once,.,TGTGCCAGCAGTGGACGAAGACACCAAGAGACCCAGTACTTC,CASSGRRHQETQYF
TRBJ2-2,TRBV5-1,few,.,TGCGCCAGCAGCTCGGTTGGGGGGCCCGGGGAGCTGTTTTTT,CASSSVGGPGELFF
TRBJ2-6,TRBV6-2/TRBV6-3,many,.,TGTGCCAGCAGTCGGGGCATTTCTGGGGCCAACGTCCTGACTTTC,CASSRGISGANVLTF
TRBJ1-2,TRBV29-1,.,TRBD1,TGCAGCGTCTCCCAGAGATCAGGGGGCTATGGCTACACCTTC,CSVSQRSGGYGYTF
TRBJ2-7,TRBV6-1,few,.,TGTGCCAGCACCTCGGAACAGCCCGTAGCCTACGAGCAGTACTTC,CASTSEQPVAYEQYF
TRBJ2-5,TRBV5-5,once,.,TGTGCCAGCAGCCCCCTGGGGGGCAATGGGCAAGAGACCCAGTACTTC,CASSPLGGNGQETQYF
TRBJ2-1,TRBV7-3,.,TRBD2,TGTGCCAGCAGCTCCCGGGGGGGCATTGTGAATGAGCAGTTCTTC,CASSSRGGIVNEQFF
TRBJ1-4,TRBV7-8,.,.,TGTGCCAGCAGCTTAAGTGGAATTTCAAGGCAAAAACTGTTTTTT,CASSLSGISRQKLFF
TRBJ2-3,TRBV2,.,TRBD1,TGTGCCAGCAGTAAGGGACAGCGCTTATCTAGCACAGATACGCAGTATTTT,CASSKGQRLSSTDTQYF
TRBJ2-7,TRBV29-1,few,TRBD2,TGCAGCATCCGGGGGGGCCTAAAAGGACGCGAGCAGTACTTC,CSIRGGLKGREQYF
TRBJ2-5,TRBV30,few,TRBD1,TGTGCCCGGAGCTCCGGGACAGGGGGCCTTGGGGAGACCCAGTACTTC,CARSSGTGGLGETQYF
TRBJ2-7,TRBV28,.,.,TGTGCCAGCAGTTTAGAAGGGGCGCACCACGAGCAGTACTTC,CASSLEGAHHEQYF
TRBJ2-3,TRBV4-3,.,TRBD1,TGCGCCAGCAGCAGAGATGCACAGGGGGCGGCAGATACGCAGTATTTT,CASSRDAQGAADTQYF
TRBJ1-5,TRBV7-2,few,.,TGTGCCAGCAGCGCGACCTTCAGGGAATTCAATCAGCCCCAGCATTTT,CASSATFREFNQPQHF
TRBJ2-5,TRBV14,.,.,TGTGCCAGCAGCCAAGATCGGATTAGTTCCGGGGAGACCCAGTACTTC,CASSQDRISSGETQYF
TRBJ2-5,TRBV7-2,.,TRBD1,TGTGCCAGCAGCCAGCCGACAGGGAACCAAGAGACCCAGTACTTC,CASSQPTGNQETQYF
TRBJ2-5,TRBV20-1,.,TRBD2,TGCAGTGTTGGCGGGGGGACACCTATCCAAGAGACCCAGTACTTC,CSVGGGTPIQETQYF
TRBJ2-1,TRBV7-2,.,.,TGTGCCAGCAGCTTAGCCGGGTCGCCCGGTGAGCAGTTCTTC,CASSLAGSPGEQFF
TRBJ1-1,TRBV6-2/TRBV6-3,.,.,TGTGCCAGCAGCTCTTATCAAGACACTGAAGCTTTCTTT,CASSSYQDTEAFF